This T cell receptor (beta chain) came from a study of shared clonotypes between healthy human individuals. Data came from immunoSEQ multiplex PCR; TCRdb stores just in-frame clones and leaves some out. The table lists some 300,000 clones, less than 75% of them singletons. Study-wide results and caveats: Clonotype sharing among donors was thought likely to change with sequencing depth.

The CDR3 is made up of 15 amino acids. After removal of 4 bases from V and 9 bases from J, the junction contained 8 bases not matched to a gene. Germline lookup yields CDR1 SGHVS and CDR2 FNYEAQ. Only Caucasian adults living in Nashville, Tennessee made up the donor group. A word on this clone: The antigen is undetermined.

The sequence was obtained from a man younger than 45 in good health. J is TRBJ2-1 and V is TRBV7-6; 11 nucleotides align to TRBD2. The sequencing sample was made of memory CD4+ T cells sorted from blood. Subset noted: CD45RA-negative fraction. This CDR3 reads CASSSIAGGPGEQFF. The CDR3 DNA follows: TGTGCCAGCAGCTCAATAGCGGGAGGGCCGGGTGAGCAGTTCTTC.